Sequencing of this TCR beta chain was carried out in a study of blood T cells in healthy people across ages. General study findings and limits: Observed TCR beta diversity per million T cells went down as age went up. This fall followed a roughly linear course with age. Shifts in expanded clonotypes may have been confounded by donor CMV status, which was unknown.

Note on this clonotype: Its cognate antigen is unknown.

The CDR3 is made up of 18 amino acids. Germline CDR1 SGHRS, CDR2 YFSETQ. After removal of 5 bases from V and 0 bases from J, the junction contained 10 bases not matched to a gene. Then a second PCR, running about 7 to 11 cycles, was carried out with a sample-barcoded 5' primer and a J-beta primer mix. TCRdb used MiXCR to reprocess the 5' RACE reads, holding one entry per CDR3 protein. Of approximately 600,000 distinct CDR3 sequences detected, roughly 58% appear once; the ten largest clones hold over 30%. Each donor gave roughly 9.2 milliliters of peripheral blood. Sequencing input: blood. The sequence was collected from a man in his 60s in good health. V gene TRBV5-1 combines with J gene TRBJ2-7; 14 bases fit TRBD2. This CDR3 is CASSWEGLAGGHSYEQYF. CDR3 DNA: TGCGCCAGCAGTTGGGAAGGACTAGCGGGAGGACACTCCTACGAGCAGTACTTC.